Listed below are T cell receptor beta chains from one sample, sequenced in a study of technical replicates of blood from several donors. Only in-frame clones appear in the TCRdb table, and some are missing; sequencing was by immunoSEQ multiplex PCR. The repertoire holds roughly 100,000 clones, with 90% to 96% as singletons. The sample consisted of T cells isolated from PBMCs. The receptors stem from a human donor in good health. Each CDR3 is given with its conserved first and last residue. A D gene is named only where the DNA matches it firmly.

TRBJ2-7 | NA | TRBV9 | CASSVSETDYEQYF
TRBJ2-7 | TRBD1 | TRBV6-5 | CASRNTGVHEQYF
TRBJ1-1 | NA | TRBV7-2 | CASSQTGNTEAFF
TRBJ2-7 | NA | TRBV5-1 | CASSPLDIDEQYF
TRBJ2-7 | TRBD1 | TRBV19 | CASSAWDRVSEQYF
TRBJ2-7 | NA | TRBV18 | CASSPVTVYEQYF
TRBJ1-1 | NA | TRBV5-6 | CASSLDLNSEAFF
TRBJ2-5 | TRBD1 | TRBV27 | CASSLSADREILETQYF
TRBJ1-1 | NA | TRBV6-5 | CATHTSENTEAFF
TRBJ2-6 | NA | TRBV18 | CASSPYSAGLGANVLTF
TRBJ2-3 | TRBD1 | TRBV28 | CASSPGTGGKADTQYF
TRBJ1-1 | NA | TRBV19 | CASSKGRGLPNTEAFF
TRBJ2-7 | NA | TRBV4-1 | CASSQSGPGRRYEQYF
TRBJ1-1 | NA | TRBV19 | CASTWGGNTEAFF
TRBJ1-4 | TRBD1 | TRBV19 | CASSIRFWDRESEKLFF
TRBJ2-7 | NA | TRBV4-3 | CASSQEPGFGEQYF
TRBJ2-5 | NA | TRBV19 | CASSQYLRETQYF
TRBJ1-3 | NA | TRBV19 | CASSQGAEGNTIYF
TRBJ1-1 | TRBD1 | TRBV4-2 | CASSQIGQGLMNTEAFF
TRBJ1-2 | TRBD1 | TRBV2 | CAGRTGTNYGYTF
TRBJ2-1 | NA | TRBV5-1 | CASSLVGGRAYNEQFF
TRBJ2-3 | TRBD1 | TRBV27 | CASSLYGTALSTDTQYF
TRBJ2-3 | NA | TRBV2 | CASVKSAGSTDTQYF
TRBJ2-3 | NA | TRBV30 | CAWRVGIGGTDTQYF
TRBJ2-1 | TRBD2 | TRBV9 | CASSVAMTTSGSIEQFF
TRBJ1-2 | TRBD1 | TRBV7-9 | CASSSFPTGWNYGYTF
TRBJ2-7 | NA | TRBV6-5 | CASSYSPAIRSYEQYF
TRBJ1-3 | TRBD1 | TRBV5-1 | CASSPQLDRGGNTIYF
TRBJ2-2 | NA | TRBV27 | CASSAGTAGELFF
TRBJ2-1 | TRBD2 | TRBV6-5 | CASSYSGTHNEQFF
TRBJ1-3 | NA | TRBV7-9 | CASSLGTGNRNTIYF
TRBJ1-1 | NA | TRBV5-4 | CASSLFGGLTLAPFF
TRBJ1-1 | NA | TRBV6-5 | CVGQGNTEAFF
TRBJ1-4 | NA | TRBV6-6 | CASSLLGEGGGEKLFF
TRBJ2-5 | NA | TRBV28 | CASNAAGETQYF
TRBJ2-1 | TRBD2 | TRBV11-3 | CASSLDWREPGNEQFF
TRBJ1-4 | NA | TRBV28 | CASSSVEKLFF
TRBJ1-2 | TRBD1 | TRBV5-5 | CASSLGQGARGYTF
TRBJ2-3 | TRBD2 | TRBV6-5 | CASSFGSGIPDTQYF
TRBJ2-1 | NA | TRBV28 | CASSSGGSYNEQFF
TRBJ2-3 | NA | TRBV11-3 | CASSLDLGVDTQYF
TRBJ1-1 | TRBD1 | TRBV19 | CASSINRGGLTEAFF
TRBJ2-7 | TRBD2 | TRBV28 | CASNPLAGSYEQYF
TRBJ1-1 | NA | TRBV18 | CASWKQGVNTEAFF
TRBJ1-1 | NA | TRBV11-2 | CASSLGDGQITEAFF
TRBJ2-7 | TRBD1 | TRBV6-5 | CATTGTGGEQYF
TRBJ2-1 | NA | TRBV6-5 | CASSLLTRANEQFF
TRBJ1-1 | NA | TRBV27 | CASGLIGTEAFF
TRBJ1-2 | TRBD1 | TRBV2 | CAVEGAGGYTF
TRBJ2-2 | TRBD2 | TRBV4-2 | CASSQDGESGRPTGELFF
TRBJ2-1 | TRBD2 | TRBV29-1 | CSVGPSGLAGYNEQFF
TRBJ2-3 | TRBD2 | TRBV6-1 | CASSLAGAPDTQYF
TRBJ1-4 | TRBD1 | TRBV27 | CASSSFRQGGLNEKLFF
TRBJ2-7 | NA | TRBV7-8 | CASSSNRETYEQYF
TRBJ2-7 | NA | TRBV10-1 | CASSGHPSYEQYF